One and the same sample provided the 21 T cell receptor beta chains below, sequenced in a study of beta chain features in type 1 diabetes. Sequencing targeted expressed TCRB transcripts, as all isolated RNA had been reverse transcribed. Generated by immunoSEQ multiplex PCR, the TCRdb table keeps only in-frame clones and is missing some. The table shows almost 350,000 clones, with approximately 8.2% occurring only once. The sequencing sample was made of central memory CD4+ T cells from blood. These receptors were taken from a woman younger than 35 in good health.

This clone was recorded at least ten times. The chain joins TRBV2 to TRBJ2-5, with 7 bases fitting TRBD2. CDR3 length equals 12 residues. Losses at the gene ends were 8 bases for V and 4 bases for J; bases not matched to a gene: 4. Per germline, CDR1 SNHLY and CDR2 FYNNEI. CDR3 DNA sequence: TGTGCCAGCGGACTAGAGCGAGAGACCCAGTACTTC. This codes for CASGLERETQYF.

This clone has just a few counts. This chain joins TRBV28 and TRBJ1-1; D is possibly TRBD1 (6 bases). The germline V and J ends were trimmed by 7 bases and 4 bases, with 16 bases remaining between them. There are 14 residues in the CDR3. CDR1 and CDR2 (germline): MDHEN, SYDVKM. The CDR3 region is CASKPPGQITEAFF. The CDR3 nucleotides read TGTGCCAGCAAGCCGCCCGGACAGATCACTGAAGCTTTCTTT.

A few counts support this clone. The same CDR3 also results from other DNA sequences found in this sample. J is TRBJ2-7 and V is TRBV4-2; D unresolved. This CDR3 contains 14 residues. Trimming shortened V by 0 bases and J by 3 bases, and 9 bases separated the two germline ends. Germline CDR1 LGHNA, CDR2 YNFKEQ. CDR3 residues: CASSQDLSVYEQYF. For the CDR3, the DNA is TGTGCCAGCAGCCAAGATCTCTCAGTCTACGAGCAGTACTTC.

This clone showed up just a few times. The chain is built from TRBV15 and TRBJ2-7, with 8 bases matching TRBD1. V was clipped by 1 base and J by 0 bases; unmatched bases: 11. CDR1 and CDR2 (germline): LNHNV, YYDKDF (reference sequence). The CDR3 contains 18 residues. DNA of the CDR3: TGTGCCACCAGCAGAGCGGGCAGGGGGCACGGTGGCTCCTACGAGCAGTACTTC. Amino acid sequence: CATSRAGRGHGGSYEQYF.

The rearrangement uses TRBV4-1 and TRBJ2-1; no definite D call. This CDR3 region has 14 residues. Germline lookup yields CDR1 MGHRA and CDR2 YSYEKL. Trimming left V 1 base short and J 0 bases short, with 4 bases between. The CDR3 DNA reads TGCGCCAGCAGCCAAGGGAACTCCTACAATGAGCAGTTCTTC. Translating it yields CASSQGNSYNEQFF.

This clone was observed many times. The genes are TRBV11-2 and TRBJ2-1; D remains unclear. The germline CDR1 and CDR2 sequences are SGHAT and FQNNGV. The germline V and J ends were trimmed by 1 base and 3 bases, with 4 bases remaining between them. The CDR3 sequence is 13 residues long. The CDR3 region is CASSLGYYNEQFF. CDR3 nucleotides: TGTGCCAGCAGCTTAGGGTACTACAATGAGCAGTTCTTC. Together with reference TRBV11-2 and TRBJ2-1, the CDR3 gives the full variable domain: EAGVAQSPRYKIIEKRQSVAFWCNPISGHATLYWYQQILGQGPKLLIQFQNNGVVDDSQLPKDRFSAERLKGVDSTLKIQPAKLEDSAVYLCASSLGYYNEQFFGPGTRLTVL.

The rearrangement joins TRBV20-1 to TRBJ2-4, with unresolved D. The CDR3 extends over 11 amino acids. Trimming removed 6 bases at V and 3 bases at J, with 6 bases between. In germline, CDR1 is DFQATT, CDR2 SNEGSKA (reference sequence). The CDR3 reads CSALNKNIQYF. The DNA of the CDR3 is TGCAGTGCCCTAAACAAAAACATTCAGTACTTC.

The chain employs TRBV29-1 and TRBJ1-2, with D possibly matching TRBD1 (6 bases). The germline CDR1 and CDR2 sequences are SQVTM and ANQGSEA. This CDR3 comprises 12 residues. V lost 4 bases and J 5 bases, leaving 11 bases between the germline ends. The CDR3 nucleotides are TGCAGCGTTGGTTTGGGGGCTTATGGCTACACCTTC. It yields the protein CSVGLGAYGYTF.

V usage is TRBV28 and J usage is TRBJ1-2; TRBD1 matches at 9 bases. CDR1 MDHEN and CDR2 SYDVKM come from the germline V gene. V was clipped by 1 base and J by 4 bases; unmatched bases: 4. This CDR3 has 15 residues. This CDR3 is CASSLLDRGGYGYTF. CDR3 in DNA: TGTGCCAGCAGTTTATTGGACAGGGGAGGCTATGGCTACACCTTC.

Comment on this clone: The junction departs from the called germline gene at one end, perhaps through a read error. The chain carries TRBV5-4 and TRBJ2-5; 8 nucleotides line up with TRBD1. The CDR3 contains 14 residues. Germline CDR1 reads SGHNT; CDR2 reads YYREEE (reference sequence). The CDR3 region is CASSLYGTGETQYF. In nucleotides, the CDR3 is TGCGCCAGCAGCCTATACGGGACAGGAGAGACCCAGTACTTC.

This clone was counted between two and nine times. The genes are TRBV4-2 and TRBJ1-1; a weak D match, TRBD1 (6 bases). Per the germline V gene, CDR1 is LGHNA and CDR2 is YNFKEQ. Trimming left V 0 bases short and J 1 base short, with 9 bases between. This CDR3 spans 15 amino acids. CDR3 loop: CASSQEWTANTEAFF. CDR3 bases: TGTGCCAGCAGCCAAGAATGGACAGCGAACACTGAAGCTTTCTTT.

The chain couples TRBV7-2 to TRBJ2-1; D is perhaps TRBD2 (6 bases). Trimming left V 6 bases short and J 4 bases short, with 13 bases between. The CDR3 length is 14 residues. Germline values: CDR1 SGHTA, CDR2 FQGNSA. The CDR3 nucleotides read TGTGCCAGCAGTCCCCTAGCGAGTTACAATGAGCAGTTCTTC. Translated: CASSPLASYNEQFF.

The V call is TRBV4-2, the J call TRBJ2-2, with 10 bases aligning to TRBD2. Germline V gene lookup returns CDR1 LGHNA and CDR2 YNFKEQ. Trimming took 0 bases from V and 7 from J; bases not matched to a gene: 5. CDR3 size: 16 residues. CDR3 bases: TGTGCCAGCAGCCAAGATCTAGCGGGAGATGACGGGGAGCTGTTTTTT. Translation gives CASSQDLAGDDGELFF.

This clone has just a few counts. The chain couples TRBV11-3 to TRBJ2-1, with 11 bases aligning to TRBD2. The germline CDR1 and CDR2 sequences are SGHNT and YENEEA. V shed 5 bases and J 4 bases; nucleotides not matched to a gene: 7. The CDR3 covers 16 residues. CDR3 in DNA: TGTGCCAGCAGCCCCACCGGGACTAGCGGTTACAATGAGCAGTTCTTC. Translation: CASSPTGTSGYNEQFF.

The V call is TRBV6-5, the J call TRBJ2-7, with D tentatively TRBD1 or TRBD2 (5 bases each). V was trimmed by 8 bases and J by 7 bases, leaving 15 bases between them. The CDR3 runs 12 residues. From germline, CDR1 is MNHEY and CDR2 SVGAGI. The CDR3 sequence is CASRRTRGEQYF. The CDR3 coding sequence is TGTGCCAGCCGGCGGACGAGGGGTGAGCAGTACTTC.

This clone was observed a handful of times. The chain uses TRBV7-2 and TRBJ2-3, with 11 nucleotides matching TRBD2. The CDR3 contains 15 residues. J gave up 4 bases and V 8 bases, and 8 bases lay outside the gene matches. Germline assignment: CDR1 SGHTA and CDR2 FQGNSA. The CDR3 protein is CASGLLAGGPDTQYF. The CDR3 DNA reads as TGTGCCAGCGGACTCTTAGCGGGAGGGCCAGATACGCAGTATTTT.

In its sample, this clone was seen a few times. This rearrangement joins TRBV7-9 to TRBJ2-3; a weak D match, TRBD2 (5 bases). Trimming left V 1 base short and J 1 base short, with 6 bases between. The CDR3 length is 14 residues. Looked up from germline, CDR1 is SEHNR and CDR2 is FQNEAQ (reference sequence). The CDR3 region has the DNA TGTGCCAGCAGCTTAGGAGCGGGCACAGATACGCAGTATTTT. It codes for CASSLGAGTDTQYF.

The chain joins TRBV29-1 to TRBJ2-3; 9 nucleotides agree with TRBD2. Per germline, CDR1 SQVTM and CDR2 ANQGSEA. The length of the CDR3 is 14 residues. J was trimmed by 7 bases and V by 3 bases; bases with no gene match: 8. The chain's CDR3 is CSVDSLAGPNTQYF. In DNA form, the CDR3 reads TGCAGCGTTGATTCCCTAGCGGGACCAAATACGCAGTATTTT.

This chain joins TRBV27 and TRBJ2-7; 7 bases align to TRBD2. The germline V gene encodes CDR1 MNHEY and CDR2 SMNVEV (reference sequence). V shed 8 bases and J 3 bases; nucleotides not matched to a gene: 13. The CDR3 has 15 amino acids. The CDR3 DNA is TGTGCCAGCGGGTTCCCCTGGCTAGCGGTCTACGAGCAGTACTTC. As protein: CASGFPWLAVYEQYF.

This clone showed up just a few times. The CDR3 bases are TGTGCCAGTAGTGGACAGGGATTAGATACGCAGTATTTT. This translates into CASSGQGLDTQYF. This sequence joins TRBV19 and TRBJ2-3; 8 bases align to TRBD1. V was pared by 5 bases and J by 5 bases, with 3 bases of the junction left unmatched. This CDR3 comprises 13 residues. CDR1 is LNHDA and CDR2 is SQIVND in the germline V gene (reference sequence).

This clone was counted ten times or more. The V gene is TRBV7-2, the J gene TRBJ1-5; D ambiguous. Germline loops: CDR1 SGHTA, CDR2 FQGNSA. The CDR3 consists of 13 residues. The V end lost 5 bases, the J end lost 9 bases, and 14 bases lay between the germline ends. The CDR3 here is CASSPGRSGPQHF. Here the CDR3 DNA reads TGTGCCAGCAGCCCCGGGCGAAGCGGGCCCCAGCATTTT.